This TCR beta chain is from a study of shared clonotypes between healthy human individuals. Study background: For every donor, three CD4 naive, three CD4 memory, two CD8 naive and one CD8 memory plates were used. Points from the study as a whole: Sharing across four donors was highest in naive CD4 (approximately 5%) and lowest in memory CD8 (about 0.4%). Naive subsets, compared against memory subsets, generally had larger estimated richness values.

The naive CD8 fraction comprised CD45RO-negative cells positively selected for CCR7 and excluded terminally differentiated effector memory CD45RA+ cells. Only in-frame clones appear in the TCRdb table, and some are missing; sequencing was by immunoSEQ multiplex PCR. The sample records roughly 1,800,000 clones, about 95% being singletons. To note about this clone: Antigen unknown.

Germline values: CDR1 SGHAT, CDR2 FQNNGV. Between the trimmed V and J ends, which lost 0 bases and 5 bases, there was a span of 13 bases. There are 15 residues in the CDR3. This TCR was recovered from a man younger than 35 in good health. The V call is TRBV11-2, the J call TRBJ2-5, with D hard to call. Sequenced: naive CD8+ T cells sorted from blood. The CDR3 sequence: CASSLEDGLGETQYF. CDR3 sequence (DNA): TGTGCCAGCAGCTTAGAGGATGGGCTAGGGGAGACCCAGTACTTC.